This T cell receptor beta chain emerged from a study of T cell clonotyping in hematopoietic cell transplantation. This clone has a handful of counts. Clones were read by immunoSEQ multiplex PCR, and TCRdb kept only the in-frame ones, dropping some. The table includes around 19,000 clones, 70% to 80% detected once. The time point denotes: recipient sample about 28 days before transplant, after cytoreduction. The material was peripheral blood mononuclear cells, obtained before stem cell transplant. This TCR came from a man aged 55 to 70 with acute myeloid leukemia. Some clones in this sample may be carry-over from other donors' samples.

The CDR3 nucleotides read TGTGCCAGCAGTTTCCGACAGGGGCATCAGCCCCAGCATTTT. Residues: CASSFRQGHQPQHF. The chain recombines TRBV28 with TRBJ1-5; 8 bases map to TRBD1. The CDR3 loop spans 14 amino acids. The junction had 3 bases not matched to a gene; V was cut back by 3 bases and J by 5 bases. Per germline, CDR1 MDHEN and CDR2 SYDVKM.